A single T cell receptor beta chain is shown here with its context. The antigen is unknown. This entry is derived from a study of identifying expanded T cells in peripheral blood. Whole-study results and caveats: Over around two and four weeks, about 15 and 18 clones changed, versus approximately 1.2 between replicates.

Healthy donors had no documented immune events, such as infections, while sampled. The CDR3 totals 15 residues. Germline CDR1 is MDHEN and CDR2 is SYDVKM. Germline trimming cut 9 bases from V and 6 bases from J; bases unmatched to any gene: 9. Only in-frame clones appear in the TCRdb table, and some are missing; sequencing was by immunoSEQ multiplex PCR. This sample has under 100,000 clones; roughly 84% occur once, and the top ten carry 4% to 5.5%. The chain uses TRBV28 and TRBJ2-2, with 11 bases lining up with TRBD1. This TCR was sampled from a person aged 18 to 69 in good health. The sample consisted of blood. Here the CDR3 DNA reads TGTGCCAGTAACAAGGGGACAGGGGGAGCCGGGGAGCTGTTTTTT. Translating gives CASNKGTGGAGELFF.